A selection of T cell receptor beta chains follows, all from one sample in a study of shared clonotypes between healthy human individuals. Some clones are missing from TCRdb's copy, which holds only in-frame ones; the method was immunoSEQ multiplex PCR. The sample lists approximately 2.1 million clones; 93% were seen once. Sequenced material: naive CD4+ T cells from PBMCs. The receptors originated from a young man in good health. Some clones in this sample may be carry-over from other donors' samples. The CDR3 runs from the conserved cysteine through the conserved F or W. D genes are given only for firm matches. Only some rows state a clone size, as once, few, many or a class for expanded clones.

j_gene	abundance	d_gene	v_gene	CDR3aa	CDR3nt
TRBJ2-5	.	TRBD2	TRBV6-6	CASSGPGLAGETQYF	TGTGCCAGCAGTGGTCCGGGACTAGCGGGAGAGACCCAGTACTTC
TRBJ1-4	.	.	TRBV19	CASSFGPREKLFF	TGTGCCAGTAGTTTCGGACCGAGGGAAAAACTGTTTTTT
TRBJ2-5	.	TRBD2	TRBV30	CAWSVKLGLAVQETQYF	TGTGCCTGGAGTGTAAAGCTGGGACTAGCGGTCCAAGAGACCCAGTACTTC
TRBJ2-5	.	TRBD2	TRBV9	CASSVGGDFRQETQYF	TGTGCCAGCAGCGTCGGGGGGGATTTCAGACAAGAGACCCAGTACTTC
TRBJ1-5	few	.	TRBV4-1	CASSQENNQPQHF	TGCGCCAGCAGCCAAGAGAACAATCAGCCCCAGCATTTT
TRBJ2-3	.	.	TRBV6-1	CASDGQSTDTQYF	TGTGCCAGCGACGGACAGAGCACAGATACGCAGTATTTT
TRBJ2-7	.	.	TRBV6-1	CASSEYPPEAYEQYF	TGTGCCAGCAGTGAATATCCCCCGGAAGCCTACGAGCAGTACTTC
TRBJ1-2	.	.	TRBV4-3	CASSHRRGGNYGYTF	TGCGCCAGCAGCCACCGAAGGGGGGGCAACTATGGCTACACCTTC
TRBJ2-1	.	TRBD2	TRBV27	CASSFPGPGRGEQFF	TGTGCCAGCAGTTTCCCTGGACCCGGGAGGGGTGAGCAGTTCTTC
TRBJ2-1	.	TRBD2	TRBV11-3	CASSSRAGGGHEQFF	TGTGCCAGCAGCTCACGGGCGGGAGGGGGGCATGAGCAGTTCTTC
TRBJ2-1	.	TRBD1	TRBV19	CASSIGTAYNEQFF	TGTGCCAGTAGTATCGGGACAGCCTACAATGAGCAGTTCTTC
TRBJ2-2	.	TRBD2	TRBV4-2	CASSVSGSVAGELFF	TGTGCCAGCAGCGTTAGCGGGAGTGTCGCCGGGGAGCTGTTTTTT
TRBJ1-1	.	.	TRBV5-6	CASSSSGGTEAFF	TGTGCCAGCAGCTCGTCGGGGGGCACTGAAGCTTTCTTT